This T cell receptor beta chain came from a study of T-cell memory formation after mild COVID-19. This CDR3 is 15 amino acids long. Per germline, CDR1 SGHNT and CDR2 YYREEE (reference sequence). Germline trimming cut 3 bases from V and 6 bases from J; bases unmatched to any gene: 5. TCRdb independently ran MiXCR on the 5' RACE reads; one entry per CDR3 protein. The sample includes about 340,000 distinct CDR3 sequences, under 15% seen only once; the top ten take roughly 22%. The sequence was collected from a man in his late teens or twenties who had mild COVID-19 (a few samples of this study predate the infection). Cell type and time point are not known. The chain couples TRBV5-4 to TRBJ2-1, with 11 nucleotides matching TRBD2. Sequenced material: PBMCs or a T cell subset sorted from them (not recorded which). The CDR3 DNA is TGTGCCAGCAGCTCAAGACTAGCGGGGACCAATGAGCAGTTCTTC. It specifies CASSSRLAGTNEQFF.